A single sample is the source of the 26 T cell receptor beta chains below, sequenced in a study of blood T cell repertoires in COVID-19. Clones were sequenced by immunoSEQ multiplex PCR, and TCRdb holds only the in-frame ones, with some missing. The repertoire has under 250,000 clones, 70% to 90% of them found once; the top ten carry under 3%. The sample taken for sequencing was peripheral blood. These receptors all come from a woman in her 70s with active or convalescent COVID-19.

The genes are TRBV4-3 and TRBJ2-1; a possible D gene is TRBD1 (6 bases). V was clipped by 0 bases and J by 2 bases, with 8 bases between them. Germline V gives CDR1 LGHNA, CDR2 YSLEER. The CDR3 runs to 15 residues. The CDR3 is CASSQESGAYNEQFF. CDR3 DNA: TGCGCCAGCAGCCAAGAGTCAGGGGCCTACAATGAGCAGTTCTTC.

This clone has a handful of counts. This chain joins TRBV19 and TRBJ2-1; maybe TRBD1 (5 bases). Per the germline V gene, CDR1 is LNHDA and CDR2 is SQIVND (reference sequence). V shed 5 bases and J shed 2 bases, with 13 bases lying between them. The CDR3 is made up of 15 amino acids. The CDR3 reads CASSETVHTYNEQFF. As DNA, the CDR3 is TGTGCCAGTAGTGAGACAGTACACACCTACAATGAGCAGTTCTTC.

The gene calls are TRBV5-4 and TRBJ2-5; tentatively, D is TRBD2 (6 bases). CDR1 SGHNT and CDR2 YYREEE come from the germline V gene (reference sequence). The CDR3 runs 14 residues. V lost 4 bases and J lost 1, with 11 bases in between. This chain's CDR3 is CASSTGGSQETQYF. CDR3 in DNA: TGTGCCAGCAGCACCGGGGGTAGCCAAGAGACCCAGTACTTC.

This clone has only a few counts. The chain links TRBV4-2 to TRBJ1-5; D unresolved. With 2 bases removed from V and 3 bases from J, the gap between germline ends came to 11 bases. The CDR3 runs to 15 residues. The germline V gene encodes CDR1 LGHNA and CDR2 YNFKEQ. CDR3 sequence: CASSQLGQDNQPQHF. The DNA for the CDR3 is TGTGCCAGCAGCCAACTTGGGCAGGACAATCAGCCCCAGCATTTT.

This chain connects TRBV19 to TRBJ1-1, with 7 nucleotides matching TRBD1. CDR1 LNHDA and CDR2 SQIVND come from the germline V gene (reference sequence). CDR3 size: 14 residues. The V gene end was trimmed by 1 base and the J gene end by 7 bases; junction bases not matched to a gene: 6. In nucleotides, the CDR3 is TGTGCCAGTAGTATAGGAGGACAGGAGGGTGAAGCTTTCTTT. It specifies CASSIGGQEGEAFF.

CDR3 residues: CASSSSVNTEAFF. For the CDR3, the DNA is TGTGCCAGCAGCTCGTCCGTGAACACTGAAGCTTTCTTT. This rearrangement joins TRBV28 to TRBJ1-1; no definite D call. This CDR3 is built from 13 residues. Germline V gene lookup returns CDR1 MDHEN and CDR2 SYDVKM. The ends were cut back, 6 bases at V and 0 bases at J, with 8 bases in the middle.

This clone has a single count. V and J are TRBV7-2 and TRBJ2-5, with TRBD2 matching over 7 bases. The CDR3 length is 15 residues. The germline gives CDR1 SGHTA, CDR2 FQGNSA. J lost 4 bases, V lost 6 bases, and 11 bases had no gene match. The CDR3 region has the DNA TGTGCCAGCAGTTCCGGGACTACGGTCGCAGAGACCCAGTACTTC. It yields the protein CASSSGTTVAETQYF.

This clone was seen a single time. This sequence joins TRBV5-4 and TRBJ2-1, with TRBD2 matching over 11 bases. The V and J ends lost 0 bases and 8 bases, in that order; junction bases with no gene match: 7. The CDR3 has 16 residues. Germline CDR1 and CDR2: SGHNT and YYREEE (reference sequence). CDR3 sequence: CASSLGASSGRYEQFF. CDR3 coding DNA: TGTGCCAGCAGCTTGGGGGCGTCTAGCGGGAGGTATGAGCAGTTCTTC.

The genes are TRBV20-1 and TRBJ1-2; 7 nucleotides line up with TRBD1. J gave up 4 bases and V 3 bases, and 2 bases lay outside the gene matches. Germline loops: CDR1 DFQATT, CDR2 SNEGSKA (reference sequence). This CDR3 is 12 amino acids long. CDR3 coding DNA: TGCAGTGCTAGTAGGGACAGCTATGGCTACACCTTC. Residues: CSASRDSYGYTF.

The gene calls are TRBV20-1 and TRBJ2-7, with a possible D match to TRBD1 (6 bases). CDR3 length: 16 amino acids. Between the trimmed V and J ends, which lost 3 bases and 0 bases, there was a span of 18 bases. Germline V CDR1 and CDR2: DFQATT, SNEGSKA (reference sequence). This chain's CDR3 is CSASPATGITSYEQYF. In nucleotides, the CDR3 is TGCAGTGCTAGTCCCGCCACAGGGATTACCTCCTACGAGCAGTACTTC.

This chain uses TRBV19 with TRBJ1-1; D ambiguous. Germline-derived CDR1 and CDR2 are LNHDA and SQIVND (reference sequence). The CDR3 has 14 residues. V was trimmed by 5 bases and J by 1 base, leaving 11 bases between them. The CDR3 region has the DNA TGTGCCAGTAGTCGGCGGTCCCCGAACACTGAAGCTTTCTTT. Its protein is CASSRRSPNTEAFF.

This chain uses TRBV19 with TRBJ2-1; 8 positions match TRBD1. CDR3 length: 14 amino acids. Germline V gene sequence: CDR1 LNHDA, CDR2 SQIVND (reference sequence). After removal of 5 bases from V and 4 bases from J, the junction contained 4 bases not matched to a gene. CDR3 DNA: TGTGCCAGTAGTGGAGGACAGGGATACAATGAGCAGTTCTTC. Amino acid sequence: CASSGGQGYNEQFF.

This clone was found once. The J gene is TRBJ1-3, the V gene TRBV28; no clear D. Per the germline V gene, CDR1 is MDHEN and CDR2 is SYDVKM. This CDR3 has 13 residues. V gave up 6 bases and J gave up 0 bases, with 6 bases separating them. For the CDR3, the DNA is TGTGCCAGCAGCCTAAGCTCTGGAAACACCATATATTTT. This sequence encodes CASSLSSGNTIYF.

The V gene is TRBV28, the J gene TRBJ2-3; D uncertain. In germline, CDR1 is MDHEN, CDR2 SYDVKM. The CDR3 is made up of 16 amino acids. V was pared by 5 bases and J by 3 bases, with 18 bases between. The CDR3 DNA follows: TGTGCCAGCAGTCCCCGTTTGGTAGCTGGGACAGATACGCAGTATTTT. This codes for CASSPRLVAGTDTQYF.

The chain has TRBV2 and TRBJ2-2; D perhaps matches TRBD1 (6 bases). V was pared by 2 bases and J by 1 base, with 8 bases between. CDR3 length equals 15 residues. The V gene's germline CDR1 is SNHLY and CDR2 FYNNEI. The CDR3 protein is CASSEQGQNTGELFF. In DNA form, the CDR3 reads TGTGCCAGCAGTGAACAGGGACAGAACACCGGGGAGCTGTTTTTT.

This chain links TRBV12-3 or TRBV12-4 with TRBJ2-2; no definite D call. The CDR3 consists of 13 residues. Trimming pared 6 bases from V and 2 bases from J, leaving 7 bases between. CDR3 residues: CASRGPNTGELFF. CDR3 sequence (DNA): TGTGCCAGCAGGGGCCCTAACACCGGGGAGCTGTTTTTT.

V usage is TRBV20-1 and J usage is TRBJ2-7, with a weak D call TRBD2 (6 bases). The CDR3 covers 11 residues. V was clipped by 5 bases and J by 6 bases, with 11 bases between them. The V gene's germline CDR1 is DFQATT and CDR2 SNEGSKA (reference sequence). The CDR3 bases are TGCAGTGCTTCGGGACTTACCGAGCAGTACTTC. It is translated as CSASGLTEQYF.

This clone came up a few times. The genes are TRBV4-1 and TRBJ1-2, with D possibly TRBD1 on 6 matching bases. The CDR3 covers 17 residues. Germline lookup yields CDR1 MGHRA and CDR2 YSYEKL. V was shortened by 0 bases and J by 1 base, with 15 bases between the two germline ends. The CDR3 DNA follows: TGCGCCAGCAGCCAAGATCTTGTCAGGGGATTTAACTATGGCTACACCTTC. It encodes CASSQDLVRGFNYGYTF.

Only a few counts were recorded for this clone. This chain's CDR3 is CASSVGRRLGGHEQYF. The CDR3 DNA sequence: TGTGCCAGCAGTGTAGGGAGGAGACTAGGGGGCCACGAGCAGTACTTC. The J gene is TRBJ2-7, the V gene TRBV6-1; D is possibly TRBD1 (7 bases). Trimming shortened V by 4 bases and J by 5 bases, and 21 bases separated the two germline ends. Germline V gene lookup returns CDR1 MNHNS and CDR2 SASEGT. The CDR3 has 16 amino acids.

The chain employs TRBV7-6 and TRBJ2-7; TRBD1 matches at 8 bases. The germline V gene encodes CDR1 SGHVS and CDR2 FNYEAQ. The length of the CDR3 is 16 residues. Trimming removed 3 bases from V and 0 bases from J; junction bases left unmatched: 7. The CDR3, as DNA: TGTGCCAGCAGCTTGCTGACAGGGGCAGCCTCCTACGAGCAGTACTTC. Amino acid sequence: CASSLLTGAASYEQYF.

The chain recombines TRBV2 with TRBJ1-2; 8 bases match TRBD1. The trim removed 3 bases at V and 7 bases at J, leaving 7 bases unmatched. The CDR3 has 14 residues. CDR1 is SNHLY, CDR2 FYNNEI, per germline. CDR3 sequence reads: CASSDQGAIGGYTF. CDR3 coding DNA: TGTGCCAGCAGTGATCAGGGGGCGATCGGTGGCTACACCTTC.

The chain recombines TRBV2 with TRBJ2-7, with 9 bases that match TRBD1. The CDR3 sequence is 12 residues long. Germline trimming cut 6 bases from V and 5 bases from J; bases unmatched to any gene: 2. Per the germline V gene, CDR1 is SNHLY and CDR2 is FYNNEI. CDR3 coding DNA: TGTGCCAGCAGCGGGACAGGGAACGAGCAGTACTTC. It yields the protein CASSGTGNEQYF.

This sequence joins TRBV6-5 and TRBJ1-3, with TRBD1 matching 9 bases. V was pared by 6 bases and J by 5 bases, with 8 bases of the junction left unmatched. Germline V gene lookup returns CDR1 MNHEY and CDR2 SVGAGI. The CDR3 runs 15 residues. CDR3 bases: TGTGCCAGCAGCCCCAAACAGGGGGCCCGAAACACCATATATTTT. It encodes CASSPKQGARNTIYF.

A word on this clone: Other DNA sequences within the sample encode an identical CDR3. The chain has TRBV9 and TRBJ2-5; 7 positions match TRBD2. Germline values: CDR1 SGDLS, CDR2 YYNGEE. The junction had 0 bases not matched to a gene; V was cut back by 3 bases and J by 4 bases. The CDR3 has 12 amino acids. The CDR3 coding sequence is TGTGCCAGCAGCGCGGGGGGAGAGACCCAGTACTTC. Its protein is CASSAGGETQYF.

The chain joins TRBV9 to TRBJ2-1; tentative D call: TRBD2 (7 bases). Germline loops: CDR1 SGDLS, CDR2 YYNGEE. Deletions cut 0 bases from V and 6 bases from J, with 13 bases between. The CDR3 loop spans 15 amino acids. The CDR3 sequence: CASSVVHGGRNEQFF. The DNA of the CDR3 is TGTGCCAGCAGCGTAGTACACGGGGGGCGCAATGAGCAGTTCTTC.

This chain connects TRBV12-3 or TRBV12-4 to TRBJ2-7; a weak D match, TRBD1 (6 bases). There are 12 residues in the CDR3. V gave up 1 base and J gave up 9 bases, with 10 bases separating them. The CDR3 sequence is CASSLGLGGQYF. As DNA, the CDR3 is TGTGCCAGCAGTTTAGGGCTAGGGGGGCAGTACTTC.